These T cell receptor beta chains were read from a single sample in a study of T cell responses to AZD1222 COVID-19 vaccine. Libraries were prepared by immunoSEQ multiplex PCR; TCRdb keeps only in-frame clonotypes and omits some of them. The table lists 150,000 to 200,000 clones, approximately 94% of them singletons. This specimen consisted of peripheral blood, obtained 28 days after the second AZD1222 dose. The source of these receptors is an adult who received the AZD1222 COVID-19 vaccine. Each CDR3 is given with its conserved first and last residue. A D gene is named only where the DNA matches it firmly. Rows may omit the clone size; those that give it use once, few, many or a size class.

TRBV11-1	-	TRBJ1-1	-	TGTGCCAGCAGCTTAATGGGCTCCACTGAAGCTTTCTTT	CASSLMGSTEAFF
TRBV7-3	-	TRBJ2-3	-	TGTGCCAGCAGCTTAACGTCGATATTTGGAGATACGCAGTATTTT	CASSLTSIFGDTQYF
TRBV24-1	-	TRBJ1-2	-	TGTGCCACCAGTGATTTAGGCGGCTATGGCTACACCTTC	CATSDLGGYGYTF
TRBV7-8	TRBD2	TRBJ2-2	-	TGTGCCAGCAGCTTACCGGGAGGGGCCGGGGAGCTGTTTTTT	CASSLPGGAGELFF
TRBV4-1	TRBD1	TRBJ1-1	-	TGCGCCAGCAGCCAAGTTTTGCGGGTCAGGGGGGAGAAAGGCACTGAAGCTTTCTTT	CASSQVLRVRGEKGTEAFF
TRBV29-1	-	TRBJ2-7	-	TGCAGCGTCATACCCCGGGACCTAGGGGGCTACGAGCAGTACTTC	CSVIPRDLGGYEQYF
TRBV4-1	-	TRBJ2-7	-	TGCGCCAGCAGCCAAATCGGAGGAGGGGGAGAGTACTTC	CASSQIGGGGEYF
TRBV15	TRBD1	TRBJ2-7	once	TGTGCCACCAGCAGACTAAACCTCCAAAAAAGACAGGGGGTCGAGCAGTACTTC	CATSRLNLQKRQGVEQYF
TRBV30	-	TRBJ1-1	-	TGTGTCTGGGGGCAGTCGAACACTGAAGCTTTCTTT	CVWGQSNTEAFF
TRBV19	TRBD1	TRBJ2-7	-	TGTGCCAGTAGCCGGGGACAGGGGGCCTACGAGCAGTACTTC	CASSRGQGAYEQYF
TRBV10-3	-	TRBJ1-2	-	TGTGCCATCACTTCCGGGACATCGTCGGGCTACACCTTC	CAITSGTSSGYTF
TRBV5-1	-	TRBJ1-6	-	TGCGCCAGCAGCCTAGTAGGCATGAGGAGCTCCTATAATTCACCCCTCCACTTT	CASSLVGMRSSYNSPLHF
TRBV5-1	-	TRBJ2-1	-	TGCGCCAGCAGCCTCGGACAGACGAGCTCCTACAATGAGCAGTTCTTC	CASSLGQTSSYNEQFF
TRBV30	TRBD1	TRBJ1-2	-	TGTGCCTGGAGTGGGATGACAGGGCTAAGCGGCTACACCTTC	CAWSGMTGLSGYTF
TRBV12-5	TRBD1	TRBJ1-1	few	TGTGCTAGTGCCCTGGGACAGATGAACACTGAAGCTTTCTTT	CASALGQMNTEAFF
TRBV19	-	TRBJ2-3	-	TGTGCCAGTAGTATAGGTTCTCTAAACACAGATACGCAGTATTTT	CASSIGSLNTDTQYF
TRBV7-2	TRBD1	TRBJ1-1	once	TGTGCCAGCAGCCCGGACAGGGATGATGAAGCTTTCTTT	CASSPDRDDEAFF
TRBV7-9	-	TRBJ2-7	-	TGTGCCAGCAGCCTATCGGACGATTACGAGCAGTACTTC	CASSLSDDYEQYF
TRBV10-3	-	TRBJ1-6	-	TGTGCCATCAGGAGGGGGGAGGAGAATTCACCCCTCCACTTT	CAIRRGEENSPLHF
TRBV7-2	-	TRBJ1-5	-	TGTGCCAGCAGCTTAACCCCGACAGCAGGACAGCCCCAGCATTTT	CASSLTPTAGQPQHF
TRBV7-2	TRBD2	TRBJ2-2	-	TGTGCCAGCAGCTTAGAGCGTAGCGGGAGGGGGCCGACCGGGGAGCTGTTTTTT	CASSLERSGRGPTGELFF
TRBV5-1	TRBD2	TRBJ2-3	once	TGCGCCAGCAGCTTGCAGGGACTAGAGGGGGATACGCAGTATTTT	CASSLQGLEGDTQYF
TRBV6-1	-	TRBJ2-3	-	TGTGCCAGCAGTGAACAAGGCAGCACAGATACGCAGTATTTT	CASSEQGSTDTQYF
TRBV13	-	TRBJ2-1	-	TGTGCCAGCAGCCTGGAAGGATTGGTGTATGAGCAGTTCTTC	CASSLEGLVYEQFF
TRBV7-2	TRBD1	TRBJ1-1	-	TGTGCCAGCAGCTTGGACAGGGTAGGGAGGTCTGAAGCTTTCTTT	CASSLDRVGRSEAFF
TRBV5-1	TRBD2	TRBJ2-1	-	TGCGCCAGCAGCCCCGGTACTGGTAGCGGGAGTGGTGAGCAGTTCTTC	CASSPGTGSGSGEQFF
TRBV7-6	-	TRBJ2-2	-	TGTGCCAGCAAACCAGGACTCAACGCGAACACCGGGGAGCTGTTTTTT	CASKPGLNANTGELFF
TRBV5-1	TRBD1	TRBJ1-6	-	TGCGCCAGCCGGGACAGCGATAATTCACCCCTCCACTTT	CASRDSDNSPLHF
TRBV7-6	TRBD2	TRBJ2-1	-	TGTGCCAGCAGCTTATTGGGCGGGGTAGCGGGAGCGGTCTACAATGAGCAGTTCTTC	CASSLLGGVAGAVYNEQFF
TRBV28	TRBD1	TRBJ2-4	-	TGTGCCAGCAGAACACCGGGACAGGGAGTAATTTCGAGAAACATTCAGTACTTC	CASRTPGQGVISRNIQYF
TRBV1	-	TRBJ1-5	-	TGCACCAGCAGCCAAGAAAGGGGGAGCAATCAGCCCCAGCATTTT	CTSSQERGSNQPQHF
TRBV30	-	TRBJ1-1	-	TGTGCCTGGAGTGTGGAGGTTAACACTGAAGCTTTCTTT	CAWSVEVNTEAFF
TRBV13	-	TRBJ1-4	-	TGTGCCAGCAGCTTGGGGGGCGATTGGGAAAAACTGTTTTTT	CASSLGGDWEKLFF
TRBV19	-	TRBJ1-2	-	TGTGCCAGTTCACAAGACCGGGACCCTGGAGGCTACACCTTC	CASSQDRDPGGYTF
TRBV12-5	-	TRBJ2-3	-	TGTGCTAGTGGAATAACAGATACGCAGTATTTT	CASGITDTQYF
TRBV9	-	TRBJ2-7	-	TGTGCCAGCAGCGTAGCTTTTATGGCGGCGGGGACCGAGCAGTACTTC	CASSVAFMAAGTEQYF
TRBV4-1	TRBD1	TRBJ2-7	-	TGCGCCAGCAGCCAAGACAGGGGGTTGGGCGAGCAGTACTTC	CASSQDRGLGEQYF
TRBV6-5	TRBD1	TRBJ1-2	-	TGTGCCAGCAGGCTCTCAGGGGGAAGCGGCTACACCTTC	CASRLSGGSGYTF
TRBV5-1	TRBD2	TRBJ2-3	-	TGCGCCAGCAGCCCGGGACTAGCGGGAACAGATACGCAGTATTTT	CASSPGLAGTDTQYF
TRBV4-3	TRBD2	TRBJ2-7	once	TGCGCCAGCAGCGCAAGGCCGACTAGCCTGGACGAGCAGTACTTC	CASSARPTSLDEQYF
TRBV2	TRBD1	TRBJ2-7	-	TGTGCCACCGGACAGGAAATCTCCTACGAGCAGTACTTC	CATGQEISYEQYF
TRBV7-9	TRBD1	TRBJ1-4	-	TGTGCCAGCAGCTTAAGGGGGCGCGAAGAAAAACTGTTTTTT	CASSLRGREEKLFF
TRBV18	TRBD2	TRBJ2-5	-	TGTGCCAGCTCCCCGGCGGGGGGCGAAGGAAGGTCCCAGTACTTC	CASSPAGGEGRSQYF
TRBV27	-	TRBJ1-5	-	TGTGCCAGCAGTCCCGCACAAGGGGGACAGCCCCAGCATTTT	CASSPAQGGQPQHF
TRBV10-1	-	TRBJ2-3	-	TGCGCCAGCTTTTCCCCATTCCCCAGGTTGGAGACTAGCACAGATACGCAGTATTTT	CASFSPFPRLETSTDTQYF
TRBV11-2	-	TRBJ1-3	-	TGTGCCAGCAGCCCTGACCGGGGGGGGAACACCATATATTTT	CASSPDRGGNTIYF
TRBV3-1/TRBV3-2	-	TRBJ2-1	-	TGTGCCAGCAGCCAAGGGGCACCGGGCTCCTACAATGAGCAGTTCTTC	CASSQGAPGSYNEQFF
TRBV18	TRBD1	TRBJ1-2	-	TGTGCCAGCTCACCGCAGGGGGACTCTGGCTACACCTTC	CASSPQGDSGYTF
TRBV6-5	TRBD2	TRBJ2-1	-	TGTGCCAGCAGTTACTCGCGGACTAGTAGTAATGAGCAGTTCTTC	CASSYSRTSSNEQFF
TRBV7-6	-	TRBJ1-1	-	TGTGCCAGCAGTTCCGCGGGGAACACTGAAGCTTTCTTT	CASSSAGNTEAFF
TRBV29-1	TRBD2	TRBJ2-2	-	TGCAGCGTAGATAGCGGGATGGGCACCGGGGAGCTGTTTTTT	CSVDSGMGTGELFF
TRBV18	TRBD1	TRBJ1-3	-	TGTGCCAGCTCACCTACGGGACAGGGGGACACCATATATTTT	CASSPTGQGDTIYF
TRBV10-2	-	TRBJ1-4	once	TGCGCCAGCGGGGGGGGTCTAGAGGAAAAACTGTTTTTT	CASGGGLEEKLFF
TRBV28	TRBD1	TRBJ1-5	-	TGTGCCAGCACGACAGGGGGTGGCTATAGCAATCAGCCCCAGCATTTT	CASTTGGGYSNQPQHF
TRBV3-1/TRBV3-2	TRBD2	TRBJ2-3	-	TGTGCCAGCAGAGCGCTAGCGGGTTATGTCAGTCCAGATACGCAGTATTTT	CASRALAGYVSPDTQYF
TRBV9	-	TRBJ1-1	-	TGTGCCAGCAGCGTAGGGGGGTATACTGAAGCTTTCTTT	CASSVGGYTEAFF
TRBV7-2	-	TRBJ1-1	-	TGTGCCAGCAGCTTAGTCAGGCAGGGAGAAGCTTTCTTT	CASSLVRQGEAFF
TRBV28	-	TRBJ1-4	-	TGTGCCAGCAGTTCCTGGTTGCAGGGTGAAAAACTGTTTTTT	CASSSWLQGEKLFF
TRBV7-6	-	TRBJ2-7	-	TGTGCCAGCAGCGCAGGTCTATGGCAGTACTTC	CASSAGLWQYF